This TCR beta chain originates from a study of Ad26.COV2.S vaccination and SARS-CoV-2 variants (dated by TCRdb to about 2021). Some background on the complete study: Vaccine-arm donors came from COV1001, a multicentre, randomized, double-blind, placebo-controlled phase I-IIa trial of Ad26.COV2.S in healthy adults. Ad26.COV2.S was administered intramuscularly at 5 x 10^10 or 1 x 10^11 viral particles, either as a single shot or as two shots given 56 days apart. TCRbeta repertoire sequencing served as the tool for gauging how specific and how broad the SARS-CoV-2-reactive T cell receptors were following Ad26.COV2.S vaccination. The TCR-sequenced set comprised about 32 samples: about 19 Ad26.COV2.S vaccine recipients, 5 placebo recipients and 8 SARS-CoV-2 convalescent individuals. Participants in the trial were split at random into five groups of five each, receiving low-dose or high-dose Ad26.COV2.S once or twice, or else placebo on both occasions. Blinding of investigators to trial group allocation was maintained during experiments and outcome assessment.

The treatment or condition tag for this specimen amounts to: 15 to 20 received Ad26.COV2.S at low or high dose, single or two shots; roughly five received placebo; per-sample allocation not given. Repertoires of vaccine and placebo recipients were sequenced from samples collected on day 63 after the first injection. Cohort 1b enrolled roughly 25 adults aged 18-55 years at a single site in Boston, USA, between 29 July and 7 August 2020. As a vaccine, Ad26.COV2.S was a replication-incompetent adenovirus type 26 vector that expressed a prefusion-stabilized SARS-CoV-2 spike protein derived from the original Wuhan strain. The paper as a whole reports these results and caveats: After vaccination, spike-specific CD8+ and CD4+ T cell responses were reported to show substantial breadth. The authors noted that total T cell responses may have been underestimated by the TCR breadth and depth analyses. Comparing responses between vaccine doses or regimens was not something the study was powered to do. Compared with placebo recipients, Ad26.COV2.S recipients showed higher spike-specific TCR breadth (P = 0.0014). Vaccine and placebo recipients had similar non-spike TCR breadth, a finding consistent with the vaccine containing only spike.

Note on this clone: The antigen it binds to is not known. One base away there is no much larger clone; base qualities are not given.

The CDR3 covers 13 residues, taking in both the cysteine and the phenylalanine. Only the CDR3 region is kept as DNA, spanning 39 bases read in frame from base 1. V is clipped by 6 bases and J by 5 bases, and the sequence between their germline boundaries is 12 bases long. CDR1 KGHDR and CDR2 SFDVKD are derived from the germline V gene. The immunoSEQ Assay was used to sequence TCRbeta CDR3 regions. After extraction, genomic DNA underwent amplification by bias-controlled multiplex PCR, followed by high-throughput sequencing. The study's own analysis went as follows. To quantify the absolute abundance of every unique TCRbeta CDR3 region, sequences were collapsed and filtered. T cell fraction was estimated by normalizing TCRbeta template counts to usable DNA, which was measured by amplifying reference genes present in all nucleated cells. Repertoire TCRs were annotated as SARS-CoV-2-specific when V gene, CDR3 amino acid sequence and J gene were exactly matched to a known reactive TCR set. The reference SARS-CoV-2 TCR set came from MIRA and was filtered for enrichment in COVID-19-positive ImmuneCODE repertoires, removing public or cross-reactive TCRs. Drawing on the MIRA antigens, annotated TCRs were analysed further at the level of specific ORF or position within ORF. Breadth was defined as the number of annotated unique rearrangements divided by the total number of unique productive rearrangements, and depth was defined as the summed frequency of the annotated unique rearrangements. TCR breadth was compared between groups using two-sided Wilcoxon rank-sum tests. Not all clones reach the TCRdb copy of this immuneACCESS table, which keeps in-frame sequences only. Checked studies attribute under half of the gap to unresolved V genes and leave the rest unexplained. V and J calls and clone size come straight from that table; D and trimming were deduced from the DNA. For this sample the table gives roughly 250,000 clones, of which around 85% were detected only once. About 2.8% of the sample is taken by the ten largest.

This chain joins TRBV24-1 to TRBJ2-5; the D gene assignment is ambiguous. Sequenced here: peripheral blood, sampled in a trial of Ad26.COV2.S vaccine versus placebo. The sequence was collected from a person between 18 and 59 years old who received the Ad26.COV2.S COVID-19 vaccine or a placebo. This receptor has the CDR3 CATSNPGLETQYF. Here is the DNA: TGTGCCACCAGTAATCCAGGCTTGGAGACCCAGTACTTC.